This T cell receptor (beta chain) was documented in a study of metastatic and nonmetastatic thyroid tumors. In the study overall: The authors compared repertoires across blood and tumor or nodule tissue from malignant and benign thyroid patients. The study, taken as a whole, reports: As reported, TCR beta diversity in blood and tumor was significantly higher in malignant thyroid tumors than in benign nodules.

Note on this clone: What it binds is not known.

TCRdb re-processed the PCR reads through MiXCR. The sample includes fewer than 70,000 clones, 25% to 35% of them seen just once. Among the patients, none had received any treatment before thyroid surgery. This sequence was found in a female donor with papillary thyroid cancer or a benign thyroid nodule (not recorded which). Some clones in this sample may be carry-over from other donors' samples. Sequenced material: blood.

In DNA, the CDR3 is TGCAGTGCTAGAGATTCTAGGACAGGGAGCGGTTCACCCCTCCACTTT. It yields the protein CSARDSRTGSGSPLHF. This chain links TRBV20-1 with TRBJ1-6, with 8 bases aligning to TRBD1. V lost 0 bases to trimming and J lost 9 bases; unmatched junction nucleotides: 10. This CDR3 is built from 16 residues. Germline CDR1 is DFQATT and CDR2 is SNEGSKA (reference sequence).